This T cell receptor (beta chain) derives from a study of blood T cell repertoires in COVID-19. Trimming removed 1 base from V and 3 bases from J, with 10 bases in between. CDR1 is SGHAT and CDR2 is FQNNGV in the germline V gene. This CDR3 spans 15 amino acids. In the source study's methods: Estimation of nucleated cell counts relied on the amplification of reference gene primers. Assay used: immunoSEQ multiplex PCR; TCRdb lists only in-frame clones, some missing. Clone size and V and J calls were adopted from that table, with D and trimming inferred from the DNA. The sample lists hundreds of thousands of clones, around 90% seen once, with about 8.6% in the top ten.

The chain uses TRBV11-2 and TRBJ2-1; D might be TRBD2 (6 bases). Input material: peripheral blood. This receptor was obtained from a man between 18 and 29 years old with active or convalescent COVID-19. As DNA, the CDR3 is TGTGCCAGCAGCTTAGTTCCCGGGAGCTACAATGAGCAGTTCTTC. Protein product: CASSLVPGSYNEQFF.